Given below is one T cell receptor (beta chain) in context. The data derive from a study of blood T cells in healthy people across ages. Then a second PCR, running about 6 to 11 cycles, was carried out with a sample-barcoded 5' primer and a J-beta primer mix. TCRdb reprocessed the 5' RACE reads via MiXCR and lists one record per CDR3 protein. The sample consists of about 1.1 million distinct CDR3 sequences, less than 45% of them appearing once. Total RNA, at least 5.5 micrograms per sample, came from PBMCs. The CDR3 is made up of 13 amino acids. V lost 1 base to trimming and J lost 8 bases, with 9 bases between them. In germline, CDR1 is MNHEY, CDR2 SVGEGT.

The sequenced sample consisted of blood. V and J are TRBV6-2 or TRBV6-3 and TRBJ2-1; D tentatively reads TRBD1 or TRBD2 (6 bases each). The TCR was taken from a man aged 18 to 35 in good health. The CDR3: CASSYLGGDEQFF. CDR3 in DNA: TGTGCCAGCAGTTACTTGGGGGGCGATGAGCAGTTCTTC.